One and the same sample provided the 5 T cell receptor beta chains below, sequenced in a study of CD8+CD57+ T cells in acquired aplastic anemia. Template material for TCR beta VDJ and CDR3 profiling consisted of genomic DNA. TCRdb passed the reads through MiXCR, listing each CDR3 protein once. The sample shows about 190,000 distinct CDR3 sequences, around 59% of them seen only once. Sequenced: sorted CD4+, CD8+, or CD8+CD57+ T cells (not recorded which) from PBMCs. All receptors come from a human donor in good health, serving as a control.

The rearrangement uses TRBV7-2 and TRBJ1-1; TRBD1 matches at 8 bases. Per the germline V gene, CDR1 is SGHTA and CDR2 is FQGNSA. The trim removed 4 bases at V and 0 bases at J, leaving 1 base unmatched. The CDR3 spans 14 residues. The CDR3 coding sequence is TGTGCCAGCAGCTGGGGACAGGTGAACACTGAAGCTTTCTTT. It yields the protein CASSWGQVNTEAFF.

In its sample, this clonotype was seen many times. The rearrangement joins TRBV19 to TRBJ1-1, with D possibly matching TRBD1 (5 bases). This CDR3 has 15 residues. Looked up from germline, CDR1 is LNHDA and CDR2 is SQIVND (reference sequence). V was trimmed by 3 bases and J by 2 bases, leaving 13 bases between them. The CDR3 here is CASSIQGNINTEAFF. CDR3 DNA sequence: TGTGCCAGTAGTATTCAGGGAAACATCAACACTGAAGCTTTCTTT.

This clonotype was detected ten times or more. The chain carries TRBV15 and TRBJ1-5; possibly TRBD1 for D (6 bases). Germline CDR1 reads LNHNV; CDR2 reads YYDKDF (reference sequence). V shed 0 bases and J shed 6 bases, with 12 bases lying between them. The CDR3 runs 15 residues. CDR3 coding DNA: TGTGCCACCAGCAGAGATGTGGGGGCAGGTCAGCCCCAGCATTTT. As protein: CATSRDVGAGQPQHF. Drawing the rest from reference TRBV15 and TRBJ1-5, the complete variable domain is DAMVIQNPRYQVTQFGKPVTLSCSQTLNHNVMYWYQQKSSQAPKLLFHYYDKDFNNEADTPDNFQSRRPNTSFCFLDIRSPGLGDTAMYLCATSRDVGAGQPQHFGDGTRLSIL.

The V gene is TRBV7-2, the J gene TRBJ1-2; TRBD1 matches at 11 bases. Germline loops: CDR1 SGHTA, CDR2 FQGNSA. CDR3 length: 13 amino acids. After removal of 5 bases from V and 8 bases from J, the junction contained 4 bases not matched to a gene. The CDR3 sequence: CASSRDRGEGYTF. In DNA form, the CDR3 reads TGTGCCAGCAGCCGGGACAGGGGGGAGGGCTACACCTTC.

The chain uses TRBV6-4 and TRBJ2-1, with a tentative D call TRBD1 (6 bases). CDR3 length equals 14 residues. Looked up from germline, CDR1 is MRHNA and CDR2 is SNTAGT. Trimming left V 6 bases short and J 0 bases short, with 9 bases between. The CDR3 spells CASSEDSSYNEQFF. The CDR3 DNA reads TGTGCCAGCAGCGAGGACAGCTCCTACAATGAGCAGTTCTTC.